This T cell receptor beta chain was sequenced in a study of OX40 agonist ivuxolimab in advanced cancers. Data came from immunoSEQ multiplex PCR; TCRdb stores just in-frame clones and leaves some out. The sample contains about 120,000 clones, 85% to 95% of which appear only once. CDR3 size: 17 residues. CDR1 is LNHNV and CDR2 is YYDKDF in the germline V gene (reference sequence). V was cut by 3 bases and J by 5 bases, with 22 bases left in between. This sequence was found in an adult with an advanced solid tumor such as melanoma, head and neck, liver or kidney cancer. The J gene is TRBJ2-5, the V gene TRBV15; D tentatively fits TRBD1 or TRBD2 (6 bases each). The sample consisted of CD4+ or CD8+ T cells sorted from blood, taken in a trial of the OX40 agonist ivuxolimab. CDR3 DNA sequence: TGTGCCACCAGCAGGGACGGGTCGGAGGGGGGTGTGGAGACCCAGTACTTC. It codes for CATSRDGSEGGVETQYF.